This is a list of T cell receptor beta chains from one sample in a study of T cell changes during pregnancy in multiple sclerosis. The table came from immunoSEQ multiplex PCR; TCRdb's copy has only in-frame clones and leaves some out. The sample holds 83,000 or so clones; approximately 95% are singletons and the top ten take approximately 1.6%. Sequencing was performed on peripheral blood, taken after pregnancy. The receptors derive from a female donor in good health, enrolled as a control in a pregnancy study. CDR3s include the opening cysteine and the closing phenylalanine or tryptophan. Fields, in order: D gene, J gene, clone size, V gene, CDR3 protein, CDR3 DNA. D genes are given only for firm matches. Some rows have no size entry. The others give once, few or many, or a class for an expanded clone.

D: NA
J: TRBJ1-5
size: NA
V: TRBV23-1
CDR3: CASSRGADQPQHF
DNA: TGCGCCAGCAGCAGGGGCGCGGATCAGCCCCAGCATTTT

D: NA
J: TRBJ2-3
size: NA
V: TRBV28
CDR3: CASSSQKRGTDTQYF
DNA: TGTGCCAGCAGTTCCCAGAAGAGGGGCACAGATACGCAGTATTTT

D: TRBD1
J: TRBJ1-2
size: NA
V: TRBV11-2
CDR3: CASSRGQVLGYTF
DNA: TGTGCCAGCAGCCGGGGACAGGTGCTTGGCTACACCTTC

D: TRBD2
J: TRBJ2-7
size: NA
V: TRBV19
CDR3: CASSSGGPEQYF
DNA: TGTGCCAGTAGTTCGGGGGGACCCGAGCAGTACTTC

D: TRBD1
J: TRBJ1-5
size: NA
V: TRBV28
CDR3: CASRARGQGVQPQHF
DNA: TGTGCCAGCAGAGCCAGGGGACAGGGGGTTCAGCCCCAGCATTTT

D: NA
J: TRBJ1-4
size: once
V: TRBV7-9
CDR3: CASSFSGENEKLFF
DNA: TGTGCCAGCAGCTTTTCGGGGGAGAATGAAAAACTGTTTTTT

D: NA
J: TRBJ1-2
size: NA
V: TRBV28
CDR3: CASSLEAGDNYGYTF
DNA: TGTGCCAGCAGTTTGGAAGCAGGGGATAACTATGGCTACACCTTC

D: NA
J: TRBJ2-6
size: NA
V: TRBV23-1
CDR3: CASSHHCRGLPSGANVLTF
DNA: TGCGCCAGCAGTCACCACTGTCGGGGACTCCCTTCTGGGGCCAACGTCCTGACTTTC

D: NA
J: TRBJ2-7
size: NA
V: TRBV30
CDR3: CAWNAGIYEQYF
DNA: TGTGCCTGGAACGCAGGGATCTACGAGCAGTACTTC

D: TRBD1
J: TRBJ1-2
size: NA
V: TRBV5-1
CDR3: CANKTNYRGGEGYTF
DNA: TGCGCCAACAAGACTAATTACAGGGGGGGGGAAGGCTACACCTTC

D: NA
J: TRBJ2-7
size: NA
V: TRBV2
CDR3: CASTVGGTANYEQYF
DNA: TGTGCCAGCACCGTTGGAGGGACAGCCAATTACGAGCAGTACTTC

D: TRBD1
J: TRBJ2-5
size: NA
V: TRBV7-2
CDR3: CASRAGTGVQETQYF
DNA: TGTGCCAGCAGGGCCGGGACAGGGGTTCAAGAGACCCAGTACTTC

D: TRBD1
J: TRBJ1-4
size: NA
V: TRBV15
CDR3: CATSREGDRGKKLFF
DNA: TGTGCCACCAGCAGAGAGGGCGACAGGGGGAAAAAACTGTTTTTT

D: TRBD2
J: TRBJ2-3
size: once
V: TRBV6-4
CDR3: CASSDEAGGGDTQYF
DNA: TGTGCCAGCAGTGACGAAGCGGGAGGAGGGGATACGCAGTATTTT

D: TRBD2
J: TRBJ2-7
size: NA
V: TRBV28
CDR3: CASARTSAYEQYF
DNA: TGTGCCAGCGCCCGGACTAGTGCCTACGAGCAGTACTTC

D: TRBD2
J: TRBJ2-7
size: NA
V: TRBV29-1
CDR3: CSVELAGAVEQYF
DNA: TGCAGCGTTGAACTAGCGGGAGCGGTCGAGCAGTACTTC

D: TRBD1
J: TRBJ1-4
size: NA
V: TRBV15
CDR3: CATSARDRADEKLFF
DNA: TGTGCCACCAGCGCCCGGGACAGGGCAGACGAAAAACTGTTTTTT

D: TRBD1
J: TRBJ2-2
size: NA
V: TRBV2
CDR3: CASSVRDRGVGELFF
DNA: TGTGCCAGCAGTGTAAGAGACAGGGGGGTCGGGGAGCTGTTTTTT

D: NA
J: TRBJ1-6
size: NA
V: TRBV30
CDR3: CAWSVDQPGNSPLHF
DNA: TGTGCCTGGAGTGTGGATCAACCAGGGAATTCACCCCTCCACTTT

D: NA
J: TRBJ2-5
size: NA
V: TRBV19
CDR3: CASARGWEETQYF
DNA: TGTGCCAGCGCCAGGGGCTGGGAAGAGACCCAGTACTTC

D: TRBD1
J: TRBJ1-2
size: NA
V: TRBV5-1
CDR3: CASSLSGTGYGYTF
DNA: TGCGCCAGCAGCTTATCCGGGACAGGCTATGGCTACACCTTC

D: TRBD1
J: TRBJ1-2
size: NA
V: TRBV5-1
CDR3: CASSSGTVYGYTF
DNA: TGCGCCAGCAGCTCCGGGACAGTCTATGGCTACACCTTC

D: TRBD2
J: TRBJ2-1
size: NA
V: TRBV5-1
CDR3: CASSLGAGGSEQFF
DNA: TGCGCCAGCAGCTTGGGAGCGGGAGGCTCCGAGCAGTTCTTC

D: NA
J: TRBJ2-1
size: NA
V: TRBV19
CDR3: CASSIDTLRNEQFF
DNA: TGTGCCAGTAGTATTGACACTCTACGCAATGAGCAGTTCTTC

D: NA
J: TRBJ2-1
size: NA
V: TRBV27
CDR3: CASSLGLYNEQFF
DNA: TGTGCCAGCAGTTTAGGGCTATACAATGAGCAGTTCTTC

D: TRBD1
J: TRBJ2-1
size: NA
V: TRBV29-1
CDR3: CSVRDRPNEQFF
DNA: TGCAGCGTAAGGGACAGGCCCAATGAGCAGTTCTTC

D: NA
J: TRBJ2-3
size: NA
V: TRBV5-1
CDR3: CASSEKGASTDTQYF
DNA: TGCGCCAGCAGCGAGAAAGGGGCAAGCACAGATACGCAGTATTTT

D: TRBD2
J: TRBJ2-3
size: once
V: TRBV27
CDR3: CASSLVAGNTDTQYF
DNA: TGTGCCAGCAGTTTAGTAGCGGGAAACACAGATACGCAGTATTTT